This T cell receptor beta chain is from a study of shared clonotypes between healthy human individuals. The junction had 3 bases not matched to a gene; V was cut back by 2 bases and J by 7 bases. This CDR3 spans 15 amino acids. Per germline, CDR1 MNHNS and CDR2 SASEGT. Clones were read by immunoSEQ multiplex PCR, and TCRdb kept only the in-frame ones, dropping some. The table includes roughly 2.2 million clones, 80% to 95% detected once. V usage is TRBV6-1 and J usage is TRBJ2-5, with TRBD2 matching 14 bases. The sample was naive CD4+ T cells from PBMCs. This sample's subset: CD45RA+ positively selected. This clonotype originated in a man aged 18 to 29 in good health. Some clones in this sample may be carry-over from other donors' samples. CDR3 coding DNA: TGTGCCAGCAGTGAAAGACTAGCGGGAGGGGGGACCCAGTACTTC. The encoded protein is CASSERLAGGGTQYF.